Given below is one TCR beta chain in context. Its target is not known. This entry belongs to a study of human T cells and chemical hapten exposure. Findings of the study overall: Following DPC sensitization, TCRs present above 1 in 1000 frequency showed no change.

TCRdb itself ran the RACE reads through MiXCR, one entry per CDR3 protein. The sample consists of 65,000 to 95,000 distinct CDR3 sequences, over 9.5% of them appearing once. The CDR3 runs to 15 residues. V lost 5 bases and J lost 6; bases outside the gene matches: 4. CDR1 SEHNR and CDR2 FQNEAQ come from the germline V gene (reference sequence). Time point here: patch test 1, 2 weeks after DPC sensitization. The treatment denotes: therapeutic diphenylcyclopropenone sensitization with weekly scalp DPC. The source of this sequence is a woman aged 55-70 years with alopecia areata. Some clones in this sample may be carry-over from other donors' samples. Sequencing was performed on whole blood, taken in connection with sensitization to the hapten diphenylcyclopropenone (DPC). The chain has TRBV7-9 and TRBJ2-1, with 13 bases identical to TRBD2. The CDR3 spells CASSPGLAGSNEQFF. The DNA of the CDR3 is TGTGCCAGCAGCCCGGGACTAGCGGGGTCCAATGAGCAGTTCTTC.